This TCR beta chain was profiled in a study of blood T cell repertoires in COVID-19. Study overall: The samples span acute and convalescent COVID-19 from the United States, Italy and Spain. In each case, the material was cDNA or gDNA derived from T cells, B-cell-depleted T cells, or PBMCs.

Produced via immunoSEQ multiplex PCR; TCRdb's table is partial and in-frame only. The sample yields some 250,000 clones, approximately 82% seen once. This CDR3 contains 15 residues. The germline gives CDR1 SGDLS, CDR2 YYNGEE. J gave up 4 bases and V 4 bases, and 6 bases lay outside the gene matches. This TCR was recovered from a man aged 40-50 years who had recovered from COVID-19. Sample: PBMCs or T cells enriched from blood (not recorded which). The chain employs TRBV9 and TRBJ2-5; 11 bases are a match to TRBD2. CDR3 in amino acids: CASSLSSGRTETQYF. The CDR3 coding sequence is TGTGCCAGCAGCTTGTCTAGCGGGAGGACAGAGACCCAGTACTTC.